In this sample, the clone carrying this T cell receptor beta chain turned up once. What it recognizes is unknown. This specimen comes from a study of glioma-infiltrating T cells after dendritic cell vaccination. Study context: Samples are from glioblastoma patients in Phase I and II dendritic cell vaccine trials.

Time point indicated: after dendritic cell vaccination, including at tumor progression/relapse. The CDR3 consists of 13 residues. CDR1 and CDR2 from the germline V gene are SEHNR and FQNEAQ (reference sequence). V lost 5 bases to trimming and J lost 2 bases, with 9 bases between them. Up to 2 ug genomic DNA was used for TCRB CDR3 amplification. Primers: 60 V beta forward and 13 J beta reverse. Sequencing was performed with immunoSEQ multiplex PCR; in TCRdb, only in-frame clones are kept and a portion is missing. The sample has 70,000 to 100,000 clones, around 86% seen once. Overall study findings and caveats: Higher pretreatment TIL content predicted longer progression-free time and survival.

The chain employs TRBV7-9 and TRBJ1-2; D not resolved. The sample in question was blood, obtained after dendritic cell vaccination. This TCR was recovered from a human donor with glioblastoma. CDR3 sequence: CASSPNGNYGYTF. The CDR3, as DNA: TGTGCCAGCAGCCCCAACGGGAACTATGGCTACACCTTC.